Included here is one T cell receptor (beta chain) sequence, with context. Its target antigen remains unknown. The record has no base qualities; no much larger clone is one base away. The immunoSEQ Assay, a bias-controlled multiplex PCR, was used to amplify TCRbeta CDR3 regions from genomic DNA. On the study's bioinformatics: The number of nucleated cells in each sample was estimated from the amplification of reference gene primers within the assay. To quantify the absolute abundance of each unique TCRbeta CDR3 rearrangement, sequence reads were collapsed and filtered. For each sample, productive Simpson clonality was calculated by taking the square root of Simpson's diversity index across productive rearrangements. The table was pulled from immuneACCESS by TCRdb, which kept in-frame rearrangements only. Such tables lose some clones; where checked, under half of the loss comes from unresolved V genes, and the rest has no known cause. V and J calls plus clone size are reproduced from that table; the DNA served to infer D and trimming. The table for this sample lists about 270,000 clones; less than 85% of them were counted only once. The ten largest clones capture less than 4% of the sample.

The germline V and J ends show losses of 2 bases and 3 bases respectively, and no gene match explains 12 bases of the junction. Taken from the germline V gene, the CDR1 and CDR2 loops are MNHEY and SVGEGT. The CDR3, from cysteine to phenylalanine, totals 17 residues. Here the CDR3 DNA is all that survives: 51 bases in frame from base 1. Collaborating institutions collected whole blood in K2EDTA tubes following their own protocols. For TCRbeta analysis, collaborators shipped samples in one of three forms: frozen whole blood, isolated PBMCs, or DNA extracted from either of those sample types. This record comes from a study of blood T cell repertoires in COVID-19 (dated by TCRdb to 2018 to 2020). Notes on the research overall: Collaborator samples came from the United States, Italy and Spain and covered acute and convalescent phases of COVID-19. Deeply sampled blood TCRbeta repertoires from subjects exposed to, actively infected with, or recovered from COVID-19 were included in the dataset. The prospective study material was composed of cDNA or gDNA derived from T cells, B-cell-depleted T cells, or PBMCs. The samples were drawn from two sources: the first 160 participants of the ongoing ImmuneRACE study, and over 950 subjects contributed by 6 global collaborators. A freely available public database, intended as a resource for researchers studying the immune response to SARS-CoV-2, is where the repertoires were released. A de-identified subject ID, COVID-19 status, age in years and sex were almost always included in the sample metadata. Where available, HLA class I and class II types were obtained from metadata supplied by the sample provider rather than from assay-based typing. Study-wide conclusions, independent of this receptor: How much clinical and demographic metadata was included differed by source and by participant, and the metadata was provided uncurated.

Rearrangement joined TRBV6-2 or TRBV6-3 to TRBJ2-5, with TRBD1 matching 7 junction bases. The sequence was obtained from a young woman with acute or convalescent COVID-19. Material for sequencing was peripheral blood. The CDR3 protein sequence reads: CASSYTPTGLSEETQYF. The DNA sequence is TGTGCCAGCAGTTACACACCGACAGGGCTTAGCGAAGAGACCCAGTACTTC.